Listed here are 30 T cell receptor beta chains from one sample, sequenced in a study of a mutant IDH1 vaccine in newly diagnosed glioma. Sample time point: baseline, week 1 (first vaccination visit). The treatment was: pre-vaccination baseline after standard-of-care therapy. TCRdb's copy holds only in-frame clones and misses some; the assay was immunoSEQ multiplex PCR. The profile shows 85,000 to 100,000 clones, 83% of them singletons. Sequencing was performed on PBMCs, taken from a glioma patient treated with radiotherapy, temozolomide or both. Receptors originate from a woman in her forties or fifties with glioma.

This clone is categorized as medium-sized (0.01 to 0.1%). V is TRBV6-1 and J is TRBJ2-7, with 11 bases that match TRBD1. The CDR3 length is 15 residues. The trim removed 6 bases at V and 0 bases at J, leaving 4 bases unmatched. The germline V gene has CDR1 MNHNS and CDR2 SASEGT. Here the CDR3 DNA reads TGTGCCAGCAGGGGGACAGGGGGGAGCTCCTACGAGCAGTACTTC. Residues: CASRGTGGSSYEQYF.

The chain has TRBV9 and TRBJ2-5; TRBD1 matches at 9 bases. From germline, CDR1 is SGDLS and CDR2 YYNGEE. The CDR3 loop spans 15 amino acids. J gave up 3 bases and V 3 bases, and 6 bases lay outside the gene matches. CDR3 DNA sequence: TGTGCCAGCAGCGGAACCGGGACAGGGAAAGAGACCCAGTACTTC. Amino acids: CASSGTGTGKETQYF.

This chain joins TRBV4-2 and TRBJ2-7, with unresolved D. CDR1 is LGHNA, CDR2 YNFKEQ, per germline. Trimming shortened V by 0 bases and J by 6 bases, and 9 bases separated the two germline ends. CDR3 length equals 13 residues. The CDR3: CASSQDRFIEQYF. The CDR3 bases are TGTGCCAGCAGCCAAGATAGGTTTATCGAGCAGTACTTC.

As DNA, the CDR3 is TGTGCCAGCAGCTCCGGGGCCCAAAGCGAGACCCAGTACTTC. Protein: CASSSGAQSETQYF. The V call is TRBV5-4, the J call TRBJ2-5; D may be TRBD1 or TRBD2 (5 bases each). The CDR3 runs 14 residues. Germline V lookup: CDR1 SGHNT, CDR2 YYREEE (reference sequence). Trimming stripped 3 bases from V and 5 bases from J, with 14 bases between.

The gene calls are TRBV6-5 and TRBJ1-2; 10 nucleotides align to TRBD1. From germline, CDR1 is MNHEY and CDR2 SVGAGI. J gave up 3 bases and V 5 bases, and 6 bases lay outside the gene matches. This CDR3 comprises 15 residues. The chain's CDR3 is CASSPRTGGDYGYTF. The CDR3 DNA follows: TGTGCCAGCAGTCCCCGGACAGGGGGGGACTATGGCTACACCTTC.

The genes are TRBV14 and TRBJ2-4; D perhaps matches TRBD2 (6 bases). V dropped 3 bases and J dropped 3 bases, with 15 bases sitting between them. The germline gives CDR1 SGHDN, CDR2 FVKESK. The CDR3 length is 16 residues. The CDR3 reads CASSHTGLRNKNIQYF. The CDR3 nucleotides read TGTGCCAGCAGCCATACGGGACTTAGAAACAAAAACATTCAGTACTTC.

The V gene is TRBV2, the J gene TRBJ1-6, with D unresolved. Trimming took 6 bases from V and 2 from J, leaving 5 bases between them. Germline V lookup: CDR1 SNHLY, CDR2 FYNNEI. The CDR3 has 13 residues. DNA for the CDR3: TGTGCCAGCAGGGAGGCCTATAATTCACCCCTCCACTTT. Protein: CASREAYNSPLHF.

This chain joins TRBV5-4 and TRBJ2-2; D is possibly TRBD1 or TRBD2 (5 bases each). The germline V gene encodes CDR1 SGHNT and CDR2 YYREEE (reference sequence). Trimming left V 2 bases short and J 6 bases short, with 14 bases between. The CDR3 covers 15 residues. In DNA form, the CDR3 reads TGTGCCAGCAGCTTCCGGGACGGCCTCCCCGGGGAGCTGTTTTTT. Encoded protein: CASSFRDGLPGELFF.

The V gene is TRBV7-8, the J gene TRBJ2-7; possible D gene TRBD2, 5 bases. This CDR3 spans 14 amino acids. Trimming left V 5 bases short and J 4 bases short, with 15 bases between. Germline V CDR1 and CDR2: SGHVS, FQNEAQ. CDR3 nucleotide sequence: TGTGCCAGCAGCCCCAGGACGGGATCTTACGAGCAGTACTTC. This translates into CASSPRTGSYEQYF.

The V gene is TRBV29-1, the J gene TRBJ2-7; D is ambiguous. The CDR3 loop spans 11 amino acids. V was cut by 6 bases and J by 2 bases, with 8 bases left in between. Per the germline V gene, CDR1 is SQVTM and CDR2 is ANQGSEA. CDR3 bases: TGCAGCGTCCGCAGTACCTACGAGCAGTACTTC. Protein product: CSVRSTYEQYF.

The chain combines TRBV4-2 with TRBJ1-5; D is possibly TRBD1 (6 bases). The CDR3 totals 14 residues. Trimming stripped 4 bases from V and 6 bases from J, with 13 bases between. From germline, CDR1 is LGHNA and CDR2 YNFKEQ. CDR3 region: CASSPGQRGQPQHF. The CDR3 DNA is TGTGCCAGCAGCCCTGGACAGCGGGGTCAGCCCCAGCATTTT.

V usage is TRBV6-1 and J usage is TRBJ1-3, with D perhaps TRBD1 (5 bases). CDR3 length equals 12 residues. The ends were cut back, 7 bases at V and 5 bases at J, with 9 bases in the middle. Germline lookup yields CDR1 MNHNS and CDR2 SASEGT. For the CDR3, the DNA is TGTGCCAGCACAAGGGGACGAAACACCATATATTTT. Protein sequence: CASTRGRNTIYF.

This clone was observed a few times. J is TRBJ1-6 and V is TRBV27; D is unclear. Trimming stripped 4 bases from V and 9 bases from J, with 10 bases between. This CDR3 has 13 amino acids. Germline loops: CDR1 MNHEY, CDR2 SMNVEV (reference sequence). The CDR3 sequence: CASSSQSLSPLHF. CDR3 nucleotide sequence: TGTGCCAGCAGTTCCCAGTCCCTTTCACCCCTCCACTTT.

This chain links TRBV7-2 with TRBJ2-4; possible D gene TRBD2, 7 bases. Trimming shortened V by 1 base and J by 4 bases, and 11 bases separated the two germline ends. The germline CDR1 and CDR2 sequences are SGHTA and FQGNSA. CDR3 length equals 15 residues. The chain's CDR3 is CASSLGGGHKNIQYF. CDR3 DNA sequence: TGTGCCAGCAGCTTAGGGGGGGGGCATAAAAACATTCAGTACTTC.

The chain links TRBV14 to TRBJ2-7, with D maybe TRBD2 (5 bases). With 1 base removed from V and 3 bases from J, the gap between germline ends came to 13 bases. The CDR3 consists of 15 residues. From germline, CDR1 is SGHDN and CDR2 FVKESK. The CDR3 protein is CASSQGSSGYYEQYF. Written as DNA, the CDR3 is TGTGCCAGCAGCCAAGGGTCTTCGGGATACTACGAGCAGTACTTC.

V usage is TRBV2 and J usage is TRBJ2-5; D call uncertain. V was pared by 3 bases and J by 9 bases, with 11 bases between. In germline, CDR1 is SNHLY, CDR2 FYNNEI. This CDR3 has 12 residues. CDR3 in amino acids: CASSEGSWAQYF. CDR3 coding DNA: TGTGCCAGCAGTGAGGGGTCCTGGGCCCAGTACTTC.

This clone was seen only a few times. The chain carries TRBV19 and TRBJ1-5, with TRBD1 identical over 8 bases. Trimming took 7 bases from V and 3 from J; bases not matched to a gene: 11. The CDR3 covers 16 residues. The germline V gene has CDR1 LNHDA and CDR2 SQIVND (reference sequence). In nucleotides, the CDR3 is TGTGCCAGTACCCCGTTAGGACAGGGCAACAATCAGCCCCAGCATTTT. It codes for CASTPLGQGNNQPQHF.

The chain recombines TRBV7-2 with TRBJ2-7; 8 positions agree with TRBD2. The germline gives CDR1 SGHTA, CDR2 FQGNSA. This CDR3 spans 15 amino acids. V was pared by 3 bases and J by 3 bases, with 7 bases of the junction left unmatched. The CDR3 nucleotides are TGTGCCAGCAGCTTTTACGGGGGGGCAGTCTACGAGCAGTACTTC. It specifies CASSFYGGAVYEQYF.

V usage is TRBV6-1 and J usage is TRBJ1-1, with TRBD1 identical over 9 bases. The CDR3 loop spans 13 amino acids. CDR1 MNHNS and CDR2 SASEGT come from the germline V gene. The J segment lost 6 bases and the V segment lost 6 bases, leaving 5 bases of the junction unmatched. The CDR3, as DNA: TGTGCCAGCAGCGTTACAGGGGGCCCTGAAGCTTTCTTT. As protein: CASSVTGGPEAFF.

The chain joins TRBV7-2 to TRBJ2-1; possibly TRBD1 for D (5 bases). The CDR3 extends over 14 amino acids. Per the germline V gene, CDR1 is SGHTA and CDR2 is FQGNSA. Trimming pared 0 bases from V and 6 bases from J, leaving 9 bases between. The CDR3 reads CASSLAAGFNEQFF. Here the CDR3 DNA reads TGTGCCAGCAGCTTAGCGGCAGGGTTCAATGAGCAGTTCTTC.

The rearrangement uses TRBV5-1 and TRBJ1-2; TRBD1 agrees at 9 bases. V lost 3 bases, J lost 7 bases, and 7 bases stayed unmatched. Germline V gene lookup returns CDR1 SGHRS and CDR2 YFSETQ. The CDR3 consists of 14 residues. This CDR3 reads CASSSGQGLGGYTF. The CDR3 DNA reads as TGCGCCAGCAGCTCGGGACAGGGATTGGGTGGCTACACCTTC.

This clone was detected only a few times. The CDR3 nucleotides are TGCGCCAGCAGCTCGGCGGAGTTTGGGGGGATTGAAGCTTTCTTT. As protein: CASSSAEFGGIEAFF. This chain uses TRBV5-1 with TRBJ1-1; TRBD1 might be the D (5 bases). Germline lookup yields CDR1 SGHRS and CDR2 YFSETQ. V shed 3 bases and J shed 7 bases, with 19 bases lying between them. The CDR3 runs 15 residues.

The V call is TRBV9, the J call TRBJ1-4; D unclear. Germline V gene lookup returns CDR1 SGDLS and CDR2 YYNGEE. With 3 bases removed from V and 5 bases from J, the gap between germline ends came to 11 bases. The CDR3 is 14 residues long. In DNA, the CDR3 is TGTGCCAGCAGCGGAAATCCGGGAAATGAAAAACTGTTTTTT. Its protein is CASSGNPGNEKLFF.

This chain uses TRBV25-1 with TRBJ1-4; D call uncertain. V gave up 7 bases and J gave up 0 bases, with 6 bases separating them. Germline CDR1 MGHDK, CDR2 SYGVNS. This CDR3 is built from 13 residues. CDR3 protein: CASTRTTNEKLFF. Here the CDR3 DNA reads TGTGCCAGCACCCGGACAACTAATGAAAAACTGTTTTTT.

The chain combines TRBV5-4 with TRBJ1-2; D is undetermined. CDR1 and CDR2 (germline): SGHNT, YYREEE (reference sequence). CDR3 length equals 15 residues. Trimming took 0 bases from V and 0 from J, leaving 9 bases between them. CDR3 DNA: TGTGCCAGCAGCTTGGTGTCCCGAGCTAACTATGGCTACACCTTC. It codes for CASSLVSRANYGYTF.

The rearrangement links TRBV18 to TRBJ2-5; D is unresolved. The CDR3 is made up of 14 amino acids. Germline CDR1 is KGHSH and CDR2 is LQKENI. V lost 2 bases to trimming and J lost 1 base, with 8 bases between them. The CDR3 loop reads CASSPSLLQETQYF. Here the CDR3 DNA reads TGTGCCAGCTCACCATCCCTACTCCAAGAGACCCAGTACTTC.

This CDR3 is CASSPIQAELNTGELFF. CDR3 DNA: TGTGCCAGCTCACCGATACAGGCGGAACTGAACACCGGGGAGCTGTTTTTT. The gene calls are TRBV18 and TRBJ2-2, with D perhaps matching TRBD1 (5 bases). The CDR3 has 17 residues. The germline V gene encodes CDR1 KGHSH and CDR2 LQKENI. V was shortened by 3 bases and J by 1 base, with 15 bases between the two germline ends.

This chain uses TRBV12-5 with TRBJ1-2; perhaps TRBD1 as D (5 bases). The CDR3 loop spans 15 amino acids. V dropped 2 bases and J dropped 5 bases, with 15 bases sitting between them. The V gene's germline CDR1 is LGHNT and CDR2 FRNRAP. The CDR3 sequence: CASGLKQGTRYGYTF. Here the CDR3 DNA reads TGTGCTAGTGGTTTGAAGCAGGGAACGAGGTATGGCTACACCTTC. The entire variable domain, with the rest obtained from reference TRBV12-5 and TRBJ1-2, is as follows: DARVTQTPRHKVTEMGQEVTMRCQPILGHNTVFWYRQTMMQGLELLAYFRNRAPLDDSGMPKDRFSAEMPDATLATLKIQPSEPRDSAVYFCASGLKQGTRYGYTFGSGTRLTVV.

This sequence joins TRBV5-4 and TRBJ1-2; D is perhaps TRBD1 (5 bases). The CDR3 sequence is 13 residues long. Germline V gene sequence: CDR1 SGHNT, CDR2 YYREEE (reference sequence). The V end was cut by 2 bases, the J end by 8 bases, with 13 bases between. The CDR3 DNA is TGTGCCAGCAGCTTCGGGGAGGGGAGGGGCTACACCTTC. The encoded protein is CASSFGEGRGYTF.

The gene calls are TRBV14 and TRBJ1-4; possibly TRBD1 for D (6 bases). The length of the CDR3 is 16 residues. Trimming pared 4 bases from V and 7 bases from J, leaving 19 bases between. The germline CDR1 and CDR2 sequences are SGHDN and FVKESK. The CDR3 DNA follows: TGTGCCAGCAGCCCTGTGGTCGGGCAGGGGAGTGAAAAACTGTTTTTT. Translation: CASSPVVGQGSEKLFF.